This section outlines one TCR beta chain sequence together with its context. This receptor's antigen is unknown. Per-base quality was not reported, and no clone a single base away is much larger than it. This sample was taken from a study of OX40 agonist ivuxolimab in advanced cancers. In terms of the full investigation: The costimulatory receptor OX40 (CD134) was targeted by ivuxolimab, a fully human IgG2 agonistic monoclonal antibody. Of the roughly 50 dose-escalation patients, hepatocellular carcinoma was present in approximately 20, melanoma in about 15, renal cell carcinoma in 9 and head and neck cancer in 9. The monotherapy dose-escalation portion (N of about 57 patients) of the phase I ivuxolimab trial is reported in the paper. Intravenous ivuxolimab was administered to patients every 2 weeks at six dose levels: 0.01, 0.1, 0.3, 1.5, 3 and 10 mg/kg. Prior anti-PD-1, anti-PD-L1 or anti-CTLA-4 therapy was permitted, and checkpoint inhibitors had been received by less than 45% of dose-escalation patients. Peripheral TCRbeta sequencing was intended to test whether TCR sequence diversity was altered and clonal T-cell expansion was caused by ivuxolimab. Three dose-escalation patients achieved partial responses, one with hepatocellular carcinoma and two with cutaneous melanoma. In the dose-escalation cohort, nearly 85% of patients were male, and the mean age was around 65 years with a range of roughly 23 to 79. Points the paper makes about the study in general: Low levels of normalized T-cell clonal expansion were also seen in some patients who did not respond. On average, CD8+ T cells showed more expanded clones than CD4+ T cells after ivuxolimab. The antigen specificity of the peripheral T cells that underwent clonal expansion was not determined. At doses of 0.1 to 3.0 mg/kg, clonal expansion of both CD4+ and CD8+ blood T cells was observed from baseline to week 6. Partial responders in the 0.1-3.0 mg/kg groups had among the lowest normalized peripheral clonal expansion, especially among CD8+ T cells.

Patients with autoimmune disease history or receiving systemic immunosuppression were excluded from the trial. Peripheral blood for TCR sequencing was drawn from every dose cohort at baseline, at cycle 4 day 1 and at cycle 7 day 1. The samples were taken from a phase I, first-in-human, multicenter, open-label dose-escalation trial of ivuxolimab. Adults with locally advanced or metastatic melanoma, renal cell, hepatocellular, or head and neck squamous cell carcinoma were enrolled in the trial. Before TCR sequencing, CD4+ and CD8+ T cells were separately sorted from peripheral blood. Genomic DNA was extracted from sorted cells for sequencing of the TCRbeta CDR3 region. The immunoSEQ Assay was used for sequencing of TCRbeta CDR3 regions. TCRdb re-hosts the immuneACCESS table, in-frame sequences only. Its copies lack some clones; in the studies checked, an unresolved V gene accounts for under half of them, and the cause for the rest is not known. The sample yields tens of thousands of clones; approximately 80% were counted once. The ten top clones hold roughly 4.2% of the sample.

Relative to germline, V is 4 bases shorter and J is 2 bases shorter, with 16 bases between their ends. The CDR3 holds 16 amino acids from the cysteine to the phenylalanine. Just CDR3 DNA is preserved here, 48 bases in frame from base 1. The CDR1 and CDR2 encoded by the germline V gene are SGHDT and YYEEEE. The sequence came from an adult with an advanced solid tumor such as melanoma, head and neck, liver or kidney cancer. The sequencing here drew on CD4+ or CD8+ T cells sorted from blood, taken in a trial of the OX40 agonist ivuxolimab. Recombination connected TRBV5-6 to TRBJ2-1; the D region may be TRBD1 or TRBD2, each matching 7 bases equally. The nucleotide sequence reads as follows: TGTGCCAGCAGCCCGAGGGGGCGGGAGCCCTACAATGAGCAGTTCTTC. This encodes CASSPRGREPYNEQFF.